The 24 T cell receptor beta chains below all came from one sample that was sequenced in a study of low-dose radiotherapy and immunotherapy resistance in tumors. The time point is: after trial treatment. Described treatment: LDRT plus nivolumab, ipilimumab, low-dose cyclophosphamide and aspirin (RACIN trial). Priming of first-strand cDNA relied on TRAV- and TRBV-specific primers (covering alpha and beta chains). With a V-primer adapter and a constant-region primer, TCRs were amplified for roughly 18 PCR cycles. Via MiXCR, TCRdb re-called the reads, giving one row per CDR3 protein. Of roughly 100,000 distinct CDR3 sequences listed, less than 25% are singletons. The sequencing used PBMCs, collected after low-dose radiotherapy plus immunotherapy. Source of these receptors: a male donor with prostate cancer.

This clonotype was seen many times. The chain carries TRBV4-1 and TRBJ2-5; TRBD1 or TRBD2 may be the D gene (5 bases each). Germline CDR1 MGHRA, CDR2 YSYEKL. The CDR3 is 17 residues long. V shed 5 bases and J shed 2 bases, with 21 bases lying between them. For the CDR3, the DNA is TGCGCCAGCAGCTATGGCATCGGGGCGACGGGGCAAGAGACCCAGTACTTC. It specifies CASSYGIGATGQETQYF.

This clonotype was picked up many times. The V and J genes are TRBV5-5 and TRBJ2-3; the D gene is possibly TRBD2 (5 bases). V was shortened by 0 bases and J by 6 bases, with 11 bases between the two germline ends. The CDR3 contains 14 residues. Germline V CDR1 and CDR2: SGHKS, YYEKEE (reference sequence). The CDR3 DNA reads TGTGCCAGCAGCTTGGGGCCGGGGATCGATACGCAGTATTTT. Protein product: CASSLGPGIDTQYF.

This clonotype was detected many times. The CDR3 is CAISDSYEQYF. In DNA form, the CDR3 reads TGTGCCATCAGCGACAGCTACGAGCAGTACTTC. This chain joins TRBV10-3 and TRBJ2-7; TRBD1 is a possible D gene (5 bases). Germline V gene sequence: CDR1 ENHRY, CDR2 SYGVKD. Trimming left V 6 bases short and J 3 bases short, with 6 bases between. The CDR3 length is 11 residues.

This chain connects TRBV7-9 to TRBJ1-4; no reliable D call. The CDR3 consists of 15 residues. Germline values: CDR1 SEHNR, CDR2 FQNEAQ (reference sequence). Trimming took off 4 bases at V and 2 bases at J, with 11 bases between the two ends. The CDR3 is CASSSRTGTNEKLFF. The DNA for the CDR3 is TGTGCCAGCAGCTCCCGCACTGGGACTAATGAAAAACTGTTTTTT.

This clonotype was recorded at least ten times. The V gene is TRBV30, the J gene TRBJ1-3; TRBD1 might be the D (6 bases). V lost 1 base and J 6 bases, leaving 16 bases between the germline ends. Germline CDR1 is GTSNPN and CDR2 is SVGIG (reference sequence). The CDR3 extends over 15 amino acids. The CDR3: CAWSEPYRVVNTIYF. The CDR3 DNA follows: TGTGCCTGGAGTGAGCCCTACAGGGTAGTAAACACCATATATTTT.

Remarks on this clonotype: Since no conserved phenylalanine or tryptophan closes the CDR3, a read error is the likely cause. V gene TRBV6-8 combines with J gene TRBJ2-5, with 8 positions matching TRBD2. After removal of 5 bases from V and 1 base from J, the junction contained 12 bases not matched to a gene. Germline V lookup: CDR1 MNHGY, CDR2 SAAAGT. The CDR3 extends over 17 amino acids. For the CDR3, the DNA is TGTGCCAGCAGTCAACCCCCGACTAGCGAGGCCCAAGAGACCCAGTACTCC. Translation gives CASSQPPTSEAQETQYS.

Note on this clonotype: This sequence is one base from a far larger clone and is likely a read error. The rearrangement joins TRBV5-3 to TRBJ2-7, with 8 bases lining up with TRBD1. TRBV5-3 is assigned to the ORF class and has an uncertain function. The length of the CDR3 is 14 residues. This CDR3 reads CASSLVAGGYERYF. The DNA of the CDR3 is TGTGCCAGCAGCTTGGTCGCAGGGGGCTACGAGCGGTACTTC.

This clonotype was seen repeatedly, ten times or more. This chain links TRBV5-1 with TRBJ2-5; D remains unclear. V was trimmed by 1 base and J by 3 bases, leaving 7 bases between them. This CDR3 region has 13 residues. Germline values: CDR1 SGHRS, CDR2 YFSETQ. The CDR3 DNA is TGCGCCAGCAGCTTGAACGTGAAAGAGACCCAGTACTTC. This sequence encodes CASSLNVKETQYF.

This clonotype was recorded at least ten times. The rearrangement joins TRBV11-3 to TRBJ2-5; 8 bases are shared with TRBD1. V shed 6 bases, J shed 2 bases, and the junction held 17 bases outside the gene matches. This CDR3 region has 18 residues. From germline, CDR1 is SGHNT and CDR2 YENEEA. CDR3 nucleotide sequence: TGTGCCAGCAGTCCAGGTGGAGTTTGGGACAGGACACAAGAGACCCAGTACTTC. It encodes CASSPGGVWDRTQETQYF.

There are a few counts of this clonotype. The rearrangement links TRBV19 to TRBJ2-3, with D perhaps given as TRBD1 or TRBD2 (5 bases each). Trimming took 5 bases from V and 4 from J, leaving 10 bases between them. The germline V gene has CDR1 LNHDA and CDR2 SQIVND (reference sequence). CDR3 length: 13 residues. The CDR3 DNA sequence: TGTGCCAGTAGTGAGGGGCGGGCAGATACGCAGTATTTT. Its translation is CASSEGRADTQYF. The full variable domain, rest sourced from reference TRBV19 and TRBJ2-3, is DGGITQSPKYLFRKEGQNVTLSCEQNLNHDAMYWYRQDPGQGLRLIYYSQIVNDFQKGDIAEGYSVSREKKESFPLTVTSAQKNPTAFYLCASSEGRADTQYFGPGTRLTVL.

This clonotype showed up many times. V is TRBV6-2 or TRBV6-3 and J is TRBJ2-1, with a tentative D call TRBD2 (6 bases). CDR3 length equals 12 residues. The V end lost 8 bases, the J end lost 10 bases, and 15 bases lay between the germline ends. Germline V gene data show CDR1 as MNHEY and CDR2 as SVGEGT. The CDR3 coding sequence is TGTGCCAGCTTGGAGGGCGCGGGGGAGCAGTTCTTC. It is translated as CASLEGAGEQFF.

This clonotype was seen a handful of times. A single base is all that separates this from a far larger clone, so a read error is likely. J is TRBJ2-1 and V is TRBV6-8; 7 bases agree with TRBD2. This CDR3 has 15 residues. Germline CDR1 reads MNHGY; CDR2 reads SAAAGT. Trimming cost V 5 bases and J 0 bases; bases outside gene matches: 4. The CDR3 DNA reads TGTGCCAGCAGTACATGGACTAGCTCCTACAATGAGCAGTTCTTC. It codes for CASSTWTSSYNEQFF.

The chain couples TRBV5-1 to TRBJ2-3, with 7 nucleotides matching TRBD1. Germline V gives CDR1 SGHRS, CDR2 YFSETQ. V shed 4 bases, J shed 4 bases, and the junction held 3 bases outside the gene matches. There are 13 residues in the CDR3. CDR3 coding DNA: TGCGCCAGCAGCCAAGGGACAGCAGATACGCAGTATTTT. Protein sequence: CASSQGTADTQYF. Full variable domain (remainder filled in from reference TRBV5-1 and TRBJ2-3): KAGVTQTPRYLIKTRGQQVTLSCSPISGHRSVSWYQQTPGQGLQFLFEYFSETQRNKGNFPGRFSGRQFSNSRSEMNVSTLELGDSALYLCASSQGTADTQYFGPGTRLTVL.

At least ten counts were recorded for this clonotype. The chain employs TRBV9 and TRBJ1-1, with TRBD1 matching 7 bases. This CDR3 region has 14 residues. The germline CDR1 and CDR2 sequences are SGDLS and YYNGEE. With V trimmed by 0 bases and J by 3 bases, 2 bases remained unmatched. This CDR3 is CASSVGQGDTEAFF. In DNA form, the CDR3 reads TGTGCCAGCAGCGTAGGACAGGGAGACACTGAAGCTTTCTTT.

This clonotype has at least ten counts. This chain joins TRBV20-1 and TRBJ2-1, with a weak D call TRBD2 (5 bases). Germline V CDR1 and CDR2: DFQATT, SNEGSKA (reference sequence). This CDR3 has 11 amino acids. Trimming removed 5 bases from V and 9 bases from J, with 11 bases in between. The CDR3 reads CSAPSGIEQFF. The CDR3 nucleotides read TGCAGTGCTCCCAGCGGCATTGAGCAGTTCTTC.

This clonotype has just one count. The rearrangement links TRBV5-6 to TRBJ2-1; the match to TRBD2 covers 8 bases. Germline loops: CDR1 SGHDT, CDR2 YYEEEE. Losses at the gene ends were 4 bases for V and 10 bases for J; bases not matched to a gene: 10. The CDR3 is 14 amino acids. CDR3 amino acids: CASSPAGGPHEQFF. CDR3 DNA: TGTGCCAGCAGCCCCGCGGGGGGACCCCACGAGCAGTTCTTC.

This clonotype was detected many times. The rearrangement links TRBV5-4 to TRBJ2-5, with D possibly matching TRBD2 (6 bases). The germline CDR1 and CDR2 sequences are SGHNT and YYREEE (reference sequence). The V end was cut by 0 bases, the J end by 5 bases, with 8 bases between. This CDR3 region has 13 residues. The CDR3 nucleotides are TGTGCCAGCAGCTTGGGACTAGAGGAGACCCAGTACTTC. It yields the protein CASSLGLEETQYF.

This clonotype showed up many times. V is TRBV27 and J is TRBJ1-1; D might be TRBD1 (6 bases). The CDR3 runs 12 residues. The germline V and J ends were trimmed by 8 bases and 6 bases, with 13 bases remaining between them. CDR1 is MNHEY, CDR2 SMNVEV, per germline (reference sequence). CDR3 region: CASAAGASEAFF. The CDR3 nucleotides read TGTGCCAGCGCGGCGGGGGCCTCTGAAGCTTTCTTT.

This clonotype was observed many times. The V gene is TRBV11-2, the J gene TRBJ2-5; D gene uncertain. Germline loops: CDR1 SGHAT, CDR2 FQNNGV. This CDR3 has 12 residues. Deletions cut 1 base from V and 4 bases from J, with 4 bases between. CDR3 coding DNA: TGTGCCAGCAGCTTAGTAGGAGAGACCCAGTACTTC. Encoded protein: CASSLVGETQYF.

This clonotype has a count of ten or more. The CDR3 DNA sequence: TGTGCCAGCAGCTTCATGACTCTCCAAGAGACCCAGTACTTC. Protein product: CASSFMTLQETQYF. This chain uses TRBV7-2 with TRBJ2-5; D is unresolved. Germline V gene data show CDR1 as SGHTA and CDR2 as FQGNSA. V dropped 3 bases and J dropped 1 base, with 9 bases sitting between them. The CDR3 covers 14 residues.

In the case of this clonotype: A far larger clone is a single base away, which makes a read error likely. The final CDR3 position lacks the conserved phenylalanine or tryptophan, pointing to a likely read error. The V and J genes are TRBV6-1 and TRBJ2-5, with D unclear. Trimming pared 5 bases from V and 2 bases from J, leaving 9 bases between. Germline V CDR1 and CDR2: MNHNS, SASEGT. The CDR3 runs to 13 residues. The CDR3, as DNA: TGTGCCAGCAGTTCGTACAGTCAAGAGACCCAGTACTCC. It is translated as CASSSYSQETQYS.

The rearrangement uses TRBV28 and TRBJ2-2; TRBD2 agrees at 9 bases. The CDR3 is 14 residues long. Looked up from germline, CDR1 is MDHEN and CDR2 is SYDVKM. The ends lost 10 bases at V and 1 base at J; junction bases unmatched: 4. The CDR3 DNA is TGTGCCATAAGAGCGGGGGGGAACACCGGGGAGCTGTTTTTT. Protein: CAIRAGGNTGELFF.

This clonotype has a count of ten or more. V and J are TRBV4-1 and TRBJ2-7, with a tentative D call TRBD2 (5 bases). V was cut by 4 bases and J by 6 bases, with 16 bases left in between. The CDR3 has 14 amino acids. The germline CDR1 and CDR2 sequences are MGHRA and YSYEKL. In nucleotides, the CDR3 is TGCGCCAGCAGCCCCGGCCGGCTAGCCGTCGAGCAGTACTTC. Translation: CASSPGRLAVEQYF.

This clonotype was picked up many times. This chain connects TRBV20-1 to TRBJ2-2, with TRBD1 identical over 9 bases. The CDR3 loop spans 15 amino acids. Trimming took 3 bases from V and 4 from J; bases not matched to a gene: 6. Germline assignment: CDR1 DFQATT and CDR2 SNEGSKA (reference sequence). In DNA form, the CDR3 reads TGCAGTGCTAGTAAGCGGACAGGGGCCACCGGGGAGCTGTTTTTT. Translating gives CSASKRTGATGELFF.